The sample holds a few counts of the clone carrying this T cell receptor beta chain. The data are from a study of T cell repertoires in cytomegalovirus infection. Turning to the study itself: Shared public TCR beta signatures pointed to both CMV infection and a matching HLA type.

V shed 5 bases and J shed 3 bases, with 14 bases lying between them. Germline V lookup: CDR1 SNHLY, CDR2 FYNNEI. This CDR3 region has 15 residues. One entry per CDR3 protein, called by TCRdb with MiXCR from the reads. The sample holds approximately 630,000 distinct CDR3 sequences; 20% to 25% are singletons and the top ten take around 8%. The sample consisted of CD8+ T cells from PBMCs. The chain recombines TRBV2 with TRBJ1-5, with D unresolved. The source of this sequence is a human donor in good health (CMV status not recorded). Some clones in this sample may be carry-over from other donors' samples. CDR3 sequence reads: CASSKSGEANQPQHF. The DNA of the CDR3 is TGTGCCAGCAGTAAATCGGGTGAGGCCAATCAGCCCCAGCATTTT.